This TCR beta chain is drawn from a study of radiotherapy plus CTLA-4 blockade in lung cancer. Study-wide findings and caveats: Clones derived from tumor TCRs expanded in blood after radiotherapy plus ipilimumab. Increased serum interferon-beta after radiation also reportedly predicted response strongly.

Germline V lookup: CDR1 ENHRY, CDR2 SYGVKD. Trimming cost V 0 bases and J 6 bases; bases outside gene matches: 9. This CDR3 is built from 16 residues. Concerning this clone itself: Its matching antigen is unknown.

Assay: immunoSEQ multiplex PCR; the TCRdb copy retains only in-frame clones and omits some. The table includes 81,000 or so clones, around 84% detected once. The study gave focal radiation plus ipilimumab CTLA-4 blockade to patients with chemo-refractory metastatic non-small-cell lung cancer. V and J are TRBV10-3 and TRBJ2-3; TRBD1 matches at 7 bases. Source: peripheral blood, taken from a patient treated with radiotherapy plus ipilimumab. The clonotype was recovered from a human donor with non-small cell lung cancer who had stable disease on radiotherapy plus ipilimumab. In DNA form, the CDR3 reads TGTGCCATCAGTGAGTCAAATGACAGGGTGCCCGATACGCAGTATTTT. Encoded protein: CAISESNDRVPDTQYF.